This passage covers 32 T cell receptor beta chains from one sample sequenced in a study of T cell clonotyping in hematopoietic cell transplantation. The assay was immunoSEQ multiplex PCR, and TCRdb's table has in-frame clones only and misses some. The data contain fewer than 50,000 clones, roughly 94% of them singletons. What was sequenced was peripheral blood mononuclear cells. These receptors were obtained from a woman aged 45-65 years in good health. Some clones in this sample may be carry-over from other donors' samples.

Written as DNA, the CDR3 is TGTGCCAGTAGTGTCACGGGGCTCACAGATACGCAGTATTTT. Translated, it gives CASSVTGLTDTQYF. The gene calls are TRBV19 and TRBJ2-3, with D perhaps being TRBD1 or TRBD2 (5 bases each). CDR3 length: 14 amino acids. Per the germline V gene, CDR1 is LNHDA and CDR2 is SQIVND (reference sequence). Trimming took off 5 bases at V and 2 bases at J, with 11 bases between the two ends.

This chain connects TRBV6-6 to TRBJ2-3; 7 bases align to TRBD2. V lost 5 bases, J lost 1 base, and 6 bases stayed unmatched. Germline V gene lookup returns CDR1 MNHNY and CDR2 SVGAGI (reference sequence). The CDR3 runs to 15 residues. CDR3 sequence: CASSARRGGTDTQYF. The CDR3 region has the DNA TGTGCCAGCAGTGCCCGACGGGGGGGCACAGATACGCAGTATTTT.

This chain joins TRBV30 and TRBJ2-5, with 9 bases that match TRBD1. The V segment lost 5 bases and the J segment 5 bases; nucleotides outside the gene matches: 6. The CDR3 has 13 residues. Germline CDR1 GTSNPN, CDR2 SVGIG (reference sequence). The CDR3 region is CAWGTGIRETQYF. DNA for the CDR3: TGTGCCTGGGGGACAGGGATCCGTGAGACCCAGTACTTC. Full variable domain (remainder filled in from reference TRBV30 and TRBJ2-5): SQTIHQWPATLVQPVGSPLSLECTVEGTSNPNLYWYRQAAGRGLQLLFYSVGIGQISSEVPQNLSASRPQDRQFILSSKKLLLSDSGFYLCAWGTGIRETQYFGPGTRLLVL.

The CDR3 protein is CASSQAPRQGEGVAFF. The CDR3 region has the DNA TGCGCCAGCAGCCAAGCCCCCCGACAGGGGGAGGGGGTAGCTTTCTTT. J is TRBJ1-1 and V is TRBV4-3; TRBD1 matches 9 bases. Per the germline V gene, CDR1 is LGHNA and CDR2 is YSLEER. The CDR3 contains 16 residues. V shed 1 base and J 10 bases; nucleotides not matched to a gene: 13.

This clone showed up just a few times. The rearrangement joins TRBV4-1 to TRBJ1-1, with D hard to call. This CDR3 contains 13 residues. V lost 4 bases to trimming and J lost 3 bases, with 9 bases between them. The V gene's germline CDR1 is MGHRA and CDR2 YSYEKL. CDR3 residues: CASSRRGDTEAFF. CDR3 DNA: TGCGCCAGCAGCCGGCGGGGAGACACTGAAGCTTTCTTT.

The J gene is TRBJ1-2, the V gene TRBV10-3; a possible D gene is TRBD1 (6 bases). CDR1 and CDR2 (germline): ENHRY, SYGVKD. V was pared by 2 bases and J by 8 bases, with 15 bases between. The CDR3 consists of 14 residues. CDR3 sequence: CAISEGPAGEGYTF. The CDR3 region has the DNA TGTGCCATCAGTGAGGGGCCCGCAGGGGAGGGCTACACCTTC.

The chain uses TRBV7-3 and TRBJ2-2; D gene unclear. V was trimmed by 1 base and J by 8 bases, leaving 17 bases between them. The CDR3 runs to 16 residues. CDR1 and CDR2 from the germline V gene are SGHTA and FQGTGA. This CDR3 reads CASSLIGIPSPGELFF. In DNA, the CDR3 is TGTGCCAGCAGCTTAATAGGGATCCCCTCTCCGGGGGAGCTGTTTTTT.

This CDR3 reads CASSSSLATNEKLFF. In DNA, the CDR3 is TGTGCCAGCAGCTCTAGCCTTGCAACTAATGAAAAACTGTTTTTT. This chain uses TRBV7-2 with TRBJ1-4; D gene unclear. V was pared by 4 bases and J by 0 bases, with 9 bases between. Germline CDR1 reads SGHTA; CDR2 reads FQGNSA. This CDR3 has 15 amino acids. Drawing the rest from reference TRBV7-2 and TRBJ1-4, the complete variable domain is GAGVSQSPSNKVTEKGKDVELRCDPISGHTALYWYRQSLGQGLEFLIYFQGNSAPDKSGLPSDRFSAERTGGSVSTLTIQRTQQEDSAVYLCASSSSLATNEKLFFGSGTQLSVL.

CDR3: CASSLGQGSQPQHF. The DNA for the CDR3 is TGCGCCAGCAGCTTGGGACAGGGAAGTCAGCCCCAGCATTTT. The chain joins TRBV5-1 to TRBJ1-5; the match to TRBD1 covers 7 bases. Germline V gives CDR1 SGHRS, CDR2 YFSETQ. The CDR3 extends over 14 amino acids. The V gene end was trimmed by 0 bases and the J gene end by 6 bases; junction bases not matched to a gene: 3.

The chain couples TRBV19 to TRBJ1-5, with 10 bases lining up with TRBD1. The CDR3 sequence is 16 residues long. V gave up 0 bases and J gave up 6 bases; unmatched junction bases: 5. CDR1 is LNHDA and CDR2 is SQIVND in the germline V gene (reference sequence). The CDR3 coding sequence is TGTGCCAGTAGTATAGATTCGGGGACAGGGGTTCAGCCCCAGCATTTT. It is translated as CASSIDSGTGVQPQHF.

The CDR3 DNA follows: TGTGCCAGCAGCTCAGTACAGGATACTGAAGCTTTCTTT. It encodes CASSSVQDTEAFF. The chain combines TRBV7-6 with TRBJ1-1; TRBD1 might be the D (5 bases). Trimming cost V 4 bases and J 5 bases, with 11 bases left between them. Germline assignment: CDR1 SGHVS and CDR2 FNYEAQ. The CDR3 spans 13 residues.

The chain uses TRBV11-2 and TRBJ1-2; 8 nucleotides align to TRBD1. The CDR3 sequence is 14 residues long. The trim removed 0 bases at V and 5 bases at J, leaving 2 bases unmatched. Per the germline V gene, CDR1 is SGHAT and CDR2 is FQNNGV. The CDR3 region is CASSLDRQGYGYTF. CDR3 DNA sequence: TGTGCCAGCAGCTTAGATAGACAGGGGTATGGCTACACCTTC. Supplemented by reference TRBV11-2 and TRBJ1-2, the full variable domain reads EAGVAQSPRYKIIEKRQSVAFWCNPISGHATLYWYQQILGQGPKLLIQFQNNGVVDDSQLPKDRFSAERLKGVDSTLKIQPAKLEDSAVYLCASSLDRQGYGYTFGSGTRLTVV.

The chain combines TRBV18 with TRBJ2-7; the D gene is possibly TRBD2 (7 bases). Germline-derived CDR1 and CDR2 are KGHSH and LQKENI. This CDR3 is built from 16 residues. V gave up 0 bases and J gave up 6 bases, with 18 bases separating them. CDR3 in amino acids: CASSPPGGGRQGEQYF. In nucleotides, the CDR3 is TGTGCCAGCTCACCACCGGGGGGGGGCAGGCAGGGCGAGCAGTACTTC.

This clone was seen a few times. The gene calls are TRBV6-5 and TRBJ1-4; 7 bases match TRBD1. The CDR3 is 13 residues long. V lost 8 bases to trimming and J lost 6 bases; unmatched junction nucleotides: 6. Germline CDR1 MNHEY, CDR2 SVGAGI. The CDR3 nucleotides are TGTGCCAGCGGGGACAGCATGTATGAAAAACTGTTTTTT. The encoded protein is CASGDSMYEKLFF.

The chain joins TRBV5-4 to TRBJ1-2, with 9 bases matching TRBD1. V trimming: 6 bases; J trimming: 1 base; junction bases outside the gene matches: 4. The CDR3 totals 14 residues. Germline CDR1 and CDR2: SGHNT and YYREEE (reference sequence). In DNA, the CDR3 is TGTGCCAGCACCCGACAGGGGGATAACTATGGCTACACCTTC. It codes for CASTRQGDNYGYTF.

The chain links TRBV25-1 to TRBJ2-5; tentative D call: TRBD2 (6 bases). The V gene lost 4 bases and the J gene lost 6 bases, with 12 bases spanning the gap. The CDR3 covers 13 residues. Germline lookup yields CDR1 MGHDK and CDR2 SYGVNS. The CDR3 here is CASSGSEGQTQYF. In DNA, the CDR3 is TGTGCCAGCAGTGGGTCGGAGGGGCAGACCCAGTACTTC. Full variable domain (remainder filled in from reference TRBV25-1 and TRBJ2-5): EADIYQTPRYLVIGTGKKITLECSQTMGHDKMYWYQQDPGMELHLIHYSYGVNSTEKGDLSSESTVSRIRTEHFPLTLESARPSHTSQYLCASSGSEGQTQYFGPGTRLLVL.

The rearrangement uses TRBV27 and TRBJ2-5; no definite D call. There are 18 residues in the CDR3. CDR1 is MNHEY and CDR2 is SMNVEV in the germline V gene (reference sequence). Trimming removed 1 base at V and 1 base at J, with 19 bases between. CDR3: CASSLYGQPGEPQETQYF. The DNA of the CDR3 is TGTGCCAGCAGTTTATACGGGCAGCCCGGAGAGCCCCAAGAGACCCAGTACTTC.

The chain is built from TRBV9 and TRBJ1-4; a possible D gene is TRBD1 (5 bases). Per the germline V gene, CDR1 is SGDLS and CDR2 is YYNGEE. This CDR3 contains 14 residues. V was cut by 6 bases and J by 3 bases, with 12 bases left in between. The CDR3 coding sequence is TGTGCCAGCAATCCCGGAGGGGCTAATGAAAAACTGTTTTTT. Translating gives CASNPGGANEKLFF.

V and J are TRBV7-3 and TRBJ2-1; 8 nucleotides agree with TRBD2. The CDR3 is 15 residues long. V lost 4 bases to trimming and J lost 4 bases; unmatched junction nucleotides: 6. Germline lookup yields CDR1 SGHTA and CDR2 FQGTGA. In nucleotides, the CDR3 is TGTGCCAGCAGCTCGGCGGGGGGTACATACAATGAGCAGTTCTTC. It is translated as CASSSAGGTYNEQFF.

This chain links TRBV18 with TRBJ1-3; D possibly corresponds to TRBD1 (5 bases). CDR1 and CDR2 from the germline V gene are KGHSH and LQKENI. Deletions cut 4 bases from V and 0 bases from J, with 16 bases between. The CDR3 contains 17 residues. CDR3 nucleotides: TGTGCCAGCTCACTACTAGGACAAGCAAGCTCTGGAAACACCATATATTTT. This codes for CASSLLGQASSGNTIYF.

This chain uses TRBV29-1 with TRBJ1-6; D perhaps matches TRBD1 (5 bases). The CDR3 is made up of 14 amino acids. CDR1 and CDR2 (germline): SQVTM, ANQGSEA. With 7 bases removed from V and 5 bases from J, the gap between germline ends came to 15 bases. CDR3 in amino acids: CSASQAGHNSPLHF. DNA of the CDR3: TGCAGCGCCTCACAGGCGGGCCATAATTCACCCCTCCACTTT.

V gene TRBV6-5 combines with J gene TRBJ2-5, with 13 bases identical to TRBD2. This CDR3 is built from 16 residues. CDR1 and CDR2 from the germline V gene are MNHEY and SVGAGI. Trimming cost V 4 bases and J 4 bases; bases outside gene matches: 6. CDR3 region: CASSSTGTSGAETQYF. The CDR3 DNA is TGTGCCAGCAGTTCCACAGGGACTAGCGGGGCAGAGACCCAGTACTTC.

The rearrangement uses TRBV6-1 and TRBJ2-3, with D perhaps given as TRBD1 or TRBD2 (5 bases each). Germline CDR1 is MNHNS and CDR2 is SASEGT. The germline V and J ends were trimmed by 2 bases and 0 bases, with 6 bases remaining between them. The CDR3 spans 14 residues. CDR3 nucleotides: TGTGCCAGCAGTGAAAGGGACAGCACAGATACGCAGTATTTT. Translation: CASSERDSTDTQYF.

V is TRBV29-1 and J is TRBJ1-4, with TRBD1 identical over 9 bases. V was pared by 7 bases and J by 9 bases, with 9 bases of the junction left unmatched. The CDR3 length is 13 residues. Germline CDR1 SQVTM, CDR2 ANQGSEA. DNA of the CDR3: TGCAGCGCTTTCGGGACAGGGTTTAAAAAACTGTTTTTT. This encodes CSAFGTGFKKLFF. Based on the CDR3 plus reference TRBV29-1 and TRBJ1-4, the full variable domain is SAVISQKPSRDICQRGTSLTIQCQVDSQVTMMFWYRQQPGQSLTLIATANQGSEATYESGFVIDKFPISRPNLTFSTLTVSNMSPEDSSIYLCSAFGTGFKKLFFGSGTQLSVL.

J is TRBJ1-5 and V is TRBV27, with D possibly being TRBD1 (6 bases). V was clipped by 8 bases and J by 1 base, with 12 bases between them. CDR1 is MNHEY, CDR2 SMNVEV, per germline (reference sequence). This CDR3 region has 14 residues. The chain's CDR3 is CASAGVGSNQPQHF. The CDR3 coding sequence is TGTGCCAGCGCAGGGGTGGGGAGCAATCAGCCCCAGCATTTT.

The chain joins TRBV4-3 to TRBJ2-2; TRBD2 agrees at 8 bases. Germline V gives CDR1 LGHNA, CDR2 YSLEER. The length of the CDR3 is 18 residues. Unmatched junction bases numbered 15, after V lost 4 bases and J lost 5 bases. CDR3 nucleotides: TGCGCCAGCAGCCCTCGGGATAGCGGGGCCCCGAGGACCGGGGAGCTGTTTTTT. Translation: CASSPRDSGAPRTGELFF.

J is TRBJ1-4 and V is TRBV4-1, with D unresolved. The germline CDR1 and CDR2 sequences are MGHRA and YSYEKL. Trimming took 1 base from V and 1 from J, leaving 7 bases between them. The CDR3 totals 15 residues. The CDR3 DNA is TGCGCCAGCAGCCAAGTTAAGCTAACTAATGAAAAACTGTTTTTT. Amino acid sequence: CASSQVKLTNEKLFF.

The V gene is TRBV7-3, the J gene TRBJ2-1, with D possibly TRBD1 on 6 matching bases. V lost 3 bases, J lost 0 bases, and 6 bases lay in between. The CDR3 loop spans 14 amino acids. CDR1 SGHTA and CDR2 FQGTGA come from the germline V gene. In DNA, the CDR3 is TGTGCCAGCAGCTTGGACAGCTCCTACAATGAGCAGTTCTTC. It codes for CASSLDSSYNEQFF.

The rearrangement joins TRBV7-3 to TRBJ2-2, with D uncertain. Germline V gene sequence: CDR1 SGHTA, CDR2 FQGTGA. The CDR3 consists of 16 residues. Trimming removed 2 bases at V and 0 bases at J, with 10 bases between. This chain's CDR3 is CASSLDSTTNTGELFF. The CDR3 DNA reads TGTGCCAGCAGCTTAGATAGTACCACGAACACCGGGGAGCTGTTTTTT.

The chain employs TRBV6-5 and TRBJ2-3; D is uncertain. This CDR3 region has 13 residues. Germline V lookup: CDR1 MNHEY, CDR2 SVGAGI. Trimming removed 3 bases from V and 6 bases from J, with 10 bases in between. The chain's CDR3 is CASSYRETDTQYF. CDR3 DNA sequence: TGTGCCAGCAGTTATCGCGAGACCGATACGCAGTATTTT.

The rearrangement links TRBV4-1 to TRBJ2-1; 10 bases match TRBD2. CDR1 is MGHRA, CDR2 YSYEKL, per germline. V trimming: 7 bases; J trimming: 7 bases; junction bases outside the gene matches: 13. This CDR3 contains 16 residues. The CDR3 DNA is TGCGCCAGCATGGCCCCCACTAGCGGGGTAGTTAATGAGCAGTTCTTC. Residues: CASMAPTSGVVNEQFF.

The chain links TRBV4-2 to TRBJ2-7; TRBD1 is a possible D gene (5 bases). The CDR3 has 13 residues. The germline gives CDR1 LGHNA, CDR2 YNFKEQ. Trimming removed 0 bases from V and 6 bases from J, with 9 bases in between. CDR3 nucleotide sequence: TGTGCCAGCAGCCAAGATCAACAGGCCGAGCAGTACTTC. Translating gives CASSQDQQAEQYF.